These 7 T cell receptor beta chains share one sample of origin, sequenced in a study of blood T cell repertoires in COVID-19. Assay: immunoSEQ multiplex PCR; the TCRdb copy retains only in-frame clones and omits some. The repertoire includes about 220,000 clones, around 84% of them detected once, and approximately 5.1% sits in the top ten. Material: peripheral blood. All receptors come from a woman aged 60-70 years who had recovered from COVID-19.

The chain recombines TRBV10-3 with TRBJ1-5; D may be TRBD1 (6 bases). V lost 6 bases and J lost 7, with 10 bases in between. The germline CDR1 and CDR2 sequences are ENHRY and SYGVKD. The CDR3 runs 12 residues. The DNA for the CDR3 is TGTGCCATCAGCCCCGGGACACAGCCCCAGCATTTT. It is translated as CAISPGTQPQHF.

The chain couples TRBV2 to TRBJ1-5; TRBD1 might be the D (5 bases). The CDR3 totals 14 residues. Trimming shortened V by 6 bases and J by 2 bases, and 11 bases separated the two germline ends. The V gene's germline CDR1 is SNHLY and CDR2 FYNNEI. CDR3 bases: TGTGCCAGCAGGGGGGGGTCTGGCAATCAGCCCCAGCATTTT. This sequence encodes CASRGGSGNQPQHF.

The CDR3 protein is CASSRRQEPTEAFF. The CDR3 DNA reads as TGTGCCAGCTCACGACGACAGGAACCAACTGAAGCTTTCTTT. The V gene is TRBV18, the J gene TRBJ1-1; a possible D gene is TRBD1 (6 bases). Trimming stripped 4 bases from V and 5 bases from J, with 14 bases between. Germline V gene data show CDR1 as KGHSH and CDR2 as LQKENI. CDR3 length: 14 residues.

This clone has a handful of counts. The DNA for the CDR3 is TGTGCCAGCAGTGTGGGGACTAGCAACGAGCAGTACTTC. Its protein is CASSVGTSNEQYF. The chain carries TRBV2 and TRBJ2-7, with 9 bases identical to TRBD2. Germline CDR1 reads SNHLY; CDR2 reads FYNNEI. The CDR3 runs to 13 residues. The junction had 3 bases not matched to a gene; V was cut back by 4 bases and J by 5 bases.

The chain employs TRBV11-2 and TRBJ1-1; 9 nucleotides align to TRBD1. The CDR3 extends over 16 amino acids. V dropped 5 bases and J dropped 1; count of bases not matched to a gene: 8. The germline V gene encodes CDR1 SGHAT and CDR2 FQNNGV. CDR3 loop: CASSGGRDRENTEAFF. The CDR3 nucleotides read TGTGCCAGCAGCGGGGGTCGGGACAGGGAGAACACTGAAGCTTTCTTT.

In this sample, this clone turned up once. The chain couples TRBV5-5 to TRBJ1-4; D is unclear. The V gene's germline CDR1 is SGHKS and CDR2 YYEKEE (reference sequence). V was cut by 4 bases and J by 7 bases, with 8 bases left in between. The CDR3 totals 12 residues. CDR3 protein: CASSEAGEKLFF. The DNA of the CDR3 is TGTGCCAGCAGCGAGGCCGGTGAAAAACTGTTTTTT. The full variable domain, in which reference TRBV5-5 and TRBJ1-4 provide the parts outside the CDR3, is DAGVTQSPTHLIKTRGQQVTLRCSPISGHKSVSWYQQVLGQGPQFIFQYYEKEERGRGNFPDRFSARQFPNYSSELNVNALLLGDSALYLCASSEAGEKLFFGSGTQLSVL.

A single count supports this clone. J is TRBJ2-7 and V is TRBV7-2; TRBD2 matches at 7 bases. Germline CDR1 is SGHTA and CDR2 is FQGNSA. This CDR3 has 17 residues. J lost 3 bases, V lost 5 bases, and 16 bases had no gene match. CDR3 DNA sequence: TGTGCCAGCAGCCTACAAGTGAGCGGGATCTCTTTCTACGAGCAGTACTTC. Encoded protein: CASSLQVSGISFYEQYF.